Sequencing of this T cell receptor (beta chain) was carried out in a study of cytomegalovirus exposure and HLA in healthy donors. General study results and limits: Sequencing likely produced, as an artifact, a cluster of highly shared sequence variants. The authors later found TCR association rates varying by HLA locus, with DRB1 most and HLA-C fewest. A later analysis reportedly found fewer N-insertions in an Asian-associated ancestry cluster than the approximately 670-donor mean.

A note on this clone: What it binds is not known.

CDR1 MNHEY and CDR2 SVGAGI come from the germline V gene. The CDR3 runs to 14 residues. V lost 7 bases and J lost 6, with 17 bases in between. PCR primers comprised 60 Vbeta and 13 Jbeta primers. The table came from immunoSEQ multiplex PCR; TCRdb's copy has only in-frame clones and leaves some out. The sample includes 65,000 to 85,000 clones. The chain joins TRBV6-5 to TRBJ2-3; possibly TRBD2 for D (6 bases). Sequenced sample: PBMCs. The receptor was derived from a woman aged 55 to 70 in good health and CMV-seronegative. Here the CDR3 reads CASKPGTLSDTQYF. The CDR3 nucleotides are TGTGCCAGCAAACCCGGGACTTTGTCCGATACGCAGTATTTT.